This T cell receptor beta chain was identified during a study of OX40 agonist ivuxolimab in advanced cancers. For the study at large: Recorded diagnoses for dose-escalation patients were hepatocellular carcinoma, melanoma, renal cell or head and neck cancer. Partial responses occurred in three patients (one hepatocellular carcinoma, two cutaneous melanoma).

Trimming removed 5 bases from V and 4 bases from J; junction bases left unmatched: 6. The CDR3 totals 13 residues. Germline CDR1 reads SQVTM; CDR2 reads ANQGSEA. Sequenced by immunoSEQ multiplex PCR; TCRdb stores in-frame clones only, minus some. The sample holds fewer than 30,000 clones, around 79% seen once. A few counts support this clone. Its antigen is as yet unknown. Study outcomes and limitations: Both blood CD4+ and CD8+ T cells showed clonal growth by week 6 at 0.1 to 3.0 mg/kg.

The clonotype was recovered from an adult with an advanced solid tumor such as melanoma, head and neck, liver or kidney cancer. Specimen: CD4+ or CD8+ T cells sorted from blood, collected in a trial of the OX40 agonist ivuxolimab. The chain links TRBV29-1 to TRBJ1-2; 8 nucleotides match TRBD1. The CDR3 is CSVSTGDFYGYTF. CDR3 bases: TGCAGCGTTTCGACAGGGGACTTCTATGGCTACACCTTC.